These 28 T cell receptor beta chains share one sample of origin, sequenced in a study of shared clonotypes between healthy human individuals. CD45RO negativity and positive selection for CCR7 defined naive CD8 cells, a population that excluded terminally differentiated effector memory CD45RA+ cells. Generated by immunoSEQ multiplex PCR, the TCRdb table keeps only in-frame clones and is missing some. The sample shows fewer than 1 million clones, about 96% of them seen only once. Input material: naive CD8+ T cells sorted from blood. Receptors originate from a man aged 25-40 years in good health.

V and J are TRBV11-2 and TRBJ2-7, with D perhaps given as TRBD1 or TRBD2 (5 bases each). CDR3 length: 13 amino acids. Germline CDR1 SGHAT, CDR2 FQNNGV. Trimming stripped 2 bases from V and 5 bases from J, with 10 bases between. The chain's CDR3 is CASSLSGRDEQYF. CDR3 nucleotides: TGTGCCAGCAGCTTATCAGGGCGGGACGAGCAGTACTTC.

J is TRBJ1-2 and V is TRBV7-9, with unresolved D. Germline CDR1 reads SEHNR; CDR2 reads FQNEAQ (reference sequence). The V gene lost 4 bases and the J gene lost 1 base, with 13 bases spanning the gap. The CDR3 totals 15 residues. In DNA, the CDR3 is TGTGCCAGCAGCTCAATACAGTCAATTAACTATGGCTACACCTTC. Protein product: CASSSIQSINYGYTF.

The V and J genes are TRBV6-1 and TRBJ2-2, with D uncertain. Trimming removed 1 base at V and 7 bases at J, with 16 bases between. The CDR3 is 16 amino acids. Germline V gene sequence: CDR1 MNHNS, CDR2 SASEGT. CDR3 residues: CASSEERPSFFGELFF. DNA of the CDR3: TGTGCCAGCAGTGAAGAGCGTCCGTCGTTCTTCGGGGAGCTGTTTTTT.

The genes are TRBV4-1 and TRBJ1-1; D is undetermined. From germline, CDR1 is MGHRA and CDR2 YSYEKL. There are 15 residues in the CDR3. V lost 1 base to trimming and J lost 0 bases, with 9 bases between them. CDR3 nucleotides: TGCGCCAGCAGCCAAGGGGGTTCTATGAACACTGAAGCTTTCTTT. Translating it yields CASSQGGSMNTEAFF.

J is TRBJ2-7 and V is TRBV5-6, with D unresolved. With 1 base removed from V and 5 bases from J, the gap between germline ends came to 13 bases. Germline-derived CDR1 and CDR2 are SGHDT and YYEEEE. The length of the CDR3 is 14 residues. CDR3 residues: CASSLRVGWNEQYF. CDR3 nucleotides: TGTGCCAGCAGCTTGCGTGTAGGGTGGAACGAGCAGTACTTC.

On this clone itself: A read error may produce the germline difference seen at one junction end. This chain joins TRBV7-9 and TRBJ1-1; 9 nucleotides align to TRBD1. From germline, CDR1 is SEHNR and CDR2 FQNEAQ (reference sequence). The CDR3 is 14 amino acids. CDR3 DNA sequence: TGTGCCAGCAGCCCCGGACAGGGGAACGCTGAAGCTTTCTTT. As protein: CASSPGQGNAEAFF. The whole variable domain, filled in from reference TRBV7-9 and TRBJ1-1, reads DTGVSQNPRHKITKRGQNVTFRCDPISEHNRLYWYRQTLGQGPEFLTYFQNEAQLEKSRLLSDRFSAERPKGSFSTLEIQRTEQGDSAMYLCASSPGQGNAEAFFGQGTRLTVV.

The chain carries TRBV4-1 and TRBJ1-1, with 7 bases that match TRBD1. J was trimmed by 2 bases and V by 4 bases; bases with no gene match: 10. Germline values: CDR1 MGHRA, CDR2 YSYEKL. The length of the CDR3 is 16 residues. The CDR3 DNA sequence: TGCGCCAGCAGCCTAAGCCCAGGGGGGATAAACACTGAAGCTTTCTTT. This sequence encodes CASSLSPGGINTEAFF.

This chain connects TRBV13 to TRBJ2-3, with D unclear. Trimming took 2 bases from V and 3 from J, leaving 12 bases between them. The CDR3 has 15 residues. Germline V gene sequence: CDR1 PRHDT, CDR2 FYEKMQ (reference sequence). The CDR3 here is CASSLRVGRTDTQYF. CDR3 nucleotides: TGTGCCAGCAGCTTACGTGTAGGGCGGACAGATACGCAGTATTTT.

The rearrangement uses TRBV14 and TRBJ2-1; tentatively, D is TRBD2 (5 bases). Deletions cut 3 bases from V and 7 bases from J, with 16 bases between. Germline lookup yields CDR1 SGHDN and CDR2 FVKESK. The CDR3 sequence is 15 residues long. DNA for the CDR3: TGTGCCAGCAGCCAGCTCTCGGGGTTTCAGAATGAGCAGTTCTTC. This encodes CASSQLSGFQNEQFF. The complete variable domain, with remaining parts taken from reference TRBV14 and TRBJ2-1, reads EAGVTQFPSHSVIEKGQTVTLRCDPISGHDNLYWYRRVMGKEIKFLLHFVKESKQDESGMPNNRFLAERTGGTYSTLKVQPAELEDSGVYFCASSQLSGFQNEQFFGPGTRLTVL.

The V call is TRBV29-1, the J call TRBJ2-7; 7 bases are a match to TRBD1. V trimming: 6 bases; J trimming: 0 bases; junction bases outside the gene matches: 14. CDR1 and CDR2 (germline): SQVTM, ANQGSEA. The CDR3 spans 16 residues. The CDR3 here is CSVTGTVSPLSYEQYF. The CDR3 DNA reads TGCAGCGTCACCGGGACAGTGAGCCCCCTCTCCTACGAGCAGTACTTC.

This sequence joins TRBV5-4 and TRBJ2-5, with 9 bases that match TRBD2. J gave up 2 bases and V 3 bases, and 20 bases lay outside the gene matches. The length of the CDR3 is 20 residues. Per germline, CDR1 SGHNT and CDR2 YYREEE (reference sequence). The CDR3 region is CASSSAAGTSPEGAQETQYF. In DNA form, the CDR3 reads TGTGCCAGCAGCTCGGCCGCCGGGACTAGCCCCGAGGGGGCTCAAGAGACCCAGTACTTC.

The chain carries TRBV11-2 and TRBJ2-5; D gene unclear. The CDR3 covers 15 residues. Deletions cut 4 bases from V and 1 base from J, with 13 bases between. Germline-derived CDR1 and CDR2 are SGHAT and FQNNGV. The CDR3 loop reads CASSYFQQFQETQYF. CDR3 coding DNA: TGTGCCAGCAGCTATTTCCAGCAATTCCAAGAGACCCAGTACTTC. Variable domain in full (rest from reference TRBV11-2 and TRBJ2-5): EAGVAQSPRYKIIEKRQSVAFWCNPISGHATLYWYQQILGQGPKLLIQFQNNGVVDDSQLPKDRFSAERLKGVDSTLKIQPAKLEDSAVYLCASSYFQQFQETQYFGPGTRLLVL.

The genes are TRBV7-9 and TRBJ2-1; D may be TRBD1 or TRBD2 (5 bases each). V was clipped by 5 bases and J by 2 bases, with 13 bases between them. This CDR3 has 15 residues. Germline V gene data show CDR1 as SEHNR and CDR2 as FQNEAQ (reference sequence). CDR3 coding DNA: TGTGCCAGCAGCCCGGGACGGCAGACCTACAATGAGCAGTTCTTC. It encodes CASSPGRQTYNEQFF. The full variable domain, completed using reference TRBV7-9 and TRBJ2-1, is DTGVSQNPRHKITKRGQNVTFRCDPISEHNRLYWYRQTLGQGPEFLTYFQNEAQLEKSRLLSDRFSAERPKGSFSTLEIQRTEQGDSAMYLCASSPGRQTYNEQFFGPGTRLTVL.

The rearrangement links TRBV4-3 to TRBJ1-4, with a possible D match to TRBD1 (5 bases). Germline V lookup: CDR1 LGHNA, CDR2 YSLEER. The CDR3 covers 16 residues. The V end lost 0 bases, the J end lost 7 bases, and 15 bases lay between the germline ends. CDR3 sequence reads: CASSQDPQGIGEKLFF. Here the CDR3 DNA reads TGCGCCAGCAGCCAAGATCCGCAGGGCATAGGTGAAAAACTGTTTTTT.

The DNA for the CDR3 is TGTGCCAGCAGCCAGCAGCGGGACAATGAGCAGTTCTTC. Translation gives CASSQQRDNEQFF. V and J are TRBV14 and TRBJ2-1; a possible D gene is TRBD2 (6 bases). The V gene's germline CDR1 is SGHDN and CDR2 FVKESK. CDR3 length equals 13 residues. Trimming stripped 3 bases from V and 5 bases from J, with 8 bases between.

Notes on this clone: The identical CDR3 is also encoded by other nucleotide sequences in the sample. The chain combines TRBV5-1 with TRBJ1-1; no clear D gene. This CDR3 contains 14 residues. With 0 bases removed from V and 2 bases from J, the gap between germline ends came to 8 bases. Germline values: CDR1 SGHRS, CDR2 YFSETQ. For the CDR3, the DNA is TGCGCCAGCAGCTTGGTTTCAGGAAACACTGAAGCTTTCTTT. Amino acid sequence: CASSLVSGNTEAFF.

This clone was observed a single time. The chain carries TRBV9 and TRBJ2-1; 13 bases match TRBD2. The CDR3 runs 16 residues. Germline lookup yields CDR1 SGDLS and CDR2 YYNGEE. V gave up 2 bases and J gave up 7 bases; unmatched junction bases: 6. CDR3 region: CASSVPRTSGSNEQFF. DNA of the CDR3: TGTGCCAGCAGCGTCCCTCGGACTAGCGGGAGTAATGAGCAGTTCTTC.

The chain uses TRBV27 and TRBJ2-1; TRBD1 matches at 7 bases. V lost 2 bases and J lost 2; bases outside the gene matches: 9. CDR1 is MNHEY, CDR2 SMNVEV, per germline (reference sequence). The CDR3 loop spans 17 amino acids. The CDR3 DNA follows: TGTGCCAGCAGTTTAAATAGGGGGCAAGCGACCTACAATGAGCAGTTCTTC. It encodes CASSLNRGQATYNEQFF.

This chain links TRBV7-6 with TRBJ2-7; a weak D match, TRBD2 (5 bases). Trimming stripped 5 bases from V and 0 bases from J, with 17 bases between. CDR1 SGHVS and CDR2 FNYEAQ come from the germline V gene. The CDR3 contains 16 residues. The CDR3 region is CASSPEAGRSSYEQYF. The CDR3 nucleotides read TGTGCCAGCAGCCCCGAGGCGGGCCGGAGCTCCTACGAGCAGTACTTC.

The V call is TRBV6-5, the J call TRBJ1-1; perhaps TRBD1 as D (6 bases). Germline V gives CDR1 MNHEY, CDR2 SVGAGI. V lost 4 bases and J 4 bases, leaving 10 bases between the germline ends. There are 13 residues in the CDR3. The chain's CDR3 is CASSSTGSTEAFF. DNA of the CDR3: TGTGCCAGCAGTTCTACAGGGAGCACTGAAGCTTTCTTT.

The chain carries TRBV15 and TRBJ2-7, with 10 bases aligning to TRBD2. The ends lost 1 base at V and 5 bases at J; junction bases unmatched: 17. The CDR3 length is 19 residues. Germline CDR1 and CDR2: LNHNV and YYDKDF (reference sequence). CDR3 amino acids: CATSRGSIGTSASLHEQYF. CDR3 nucleotides: TGTGCCACCAGCAGAGGGTCGATTGGGACTAGCGCCAGTTTGCACGAGCAGTACTTC.

This rearrangement joins TRBV2 to TRBJ1-5; 7 nucleotides agree with TRBD1. This CDR3 is built from 15 residues. Germline V gives CDR1 SNHLY, CDR2 FYNNEI. The V segment lost 1 base and the J segment 2 bases; nucleotides outside the gene matches: 2. In DNA form, the CDR3 reads TGTGCCAGCAGTGAAGTAGGGGGCGGCAATCAGCCCCAGCATTTT. The encoded protein is CASSEVGGGNQPQHF.

In DNA form, the CDR3 reads TGTGCCAGCAGTTATGGCAACTCCTACGAGCAGTACTTC. As protein: CASSYGNSYEQYF. J is TRBJ2-7 and V is TRBV27; D is uncertain. CDR1 MNHEY and CDR2 SMNVEV come from the germline V gene (reference sequence). This CDR3 is built from 13 residues. V was shortened by 4 bases and J by 0 bases, with 7 bases between the two germline ends.

The chain uses TRBV29-1 and TRBJ2-3; 13 nucleotides agree with TRBD2. V lost 4 bases to trimming and J lost 1 base; unmatched junction nucleotides: 11. This CDR3 has 18 residues. Germline V gene sequence: CDR1 SQVTM, CDR2 ANQGSEA. DNA of the CDR3: TGCAGCGTTGTTGGTGGACTAGCGGGAGAGGGTGGCACAGATACGCAGTATTTT. Its protein product is CSVVGGLAGEGGTDTQYF.

The sample holds one count of this clone. J is TRBJ2-1 and V is TRBV27, with 7 bases that match TRBD2. The CDR3 is made up of 16 amino acids. Germline CDR1 is MNHEY and CDR2 is SMNVEV (reference sequence). J gave up 1 base and V 5 bases, and 8 bases lay outside the gene matches. CDR3 sequence: CASSPSAGESYNEQFF. The CDR3 coding sequence is TGTGCCAGCAGTCCCTCCGCGGGAGAATCCTACAATGAGCAGTTCTTC.

This clone was seen a single time. The chain has TRBV5-1 and TRBJ2-5; no reliable D call. The CDR3 loop spans 15 amino acids. Germline V gene lookup returns CDR1 SGHRS and CDR2 YFSETQ. Trimming took 0 bases from V and 2 from J, leaving 11 bases between them. The CDR3 loop reads CASSLGQDGQETQYF. The CDR3 DNA reads TGCGCCAGCAGCTTGGGTCAGGACGGTCAAGAGACCCAGTACTTC.

The J gene is TRBJ2-1, the V gene TRBV2; D perhaps matches TRBD1 (6 bases). The CDR3 covers 14 residues. CDR1 and CDR2 (germline): SNHLY, FYNNEI. V lost 6 bases to trimming and J lost 10 bases, with 19 bases between them. Here the CDR3 reads CASSATPWDIEQFF. Here the CDR3 DNA reads TGTGCCAGCAGCGCCACCCCGTGGGACATCGAGCAGTTCTTC.

The chain links TRBV5-5 to TRBJ2-7, with 10 bases aligning to TRBD2. The CDR3 extends over 16 amino acids. From germline, CDR1 is SGHKS and CDR2 YYEKEE (reference sequence). V was pared by 0 bases and J by 2 bases, with 5 bases of the junction left unmatched. The CDR3 loop reads CASSLDGTSVTYEQYF. CDR3 nucleotide sequence: TGTGCCAGCAGCTTGGATGGGACTAGCGTTACCTACGAGCAGTACTTC.